These 4 T cell receptor beta chains share one sample of origin, sequenced in a study of blood T cell repertoires in COVID-19. The assay was immunoSEQ multiplex PCR, and TCRdb's table has in-frame clones only and misses some. The repertoire holds 250,000 to 350,000 clones, with 65% to 85% as singletons. Sample: peripheral blood. The origin of the receptors is a person aged 70 to 85 with COVID-19, enrolled during active disease.

This chain links TRBV19 with TRBJ1-5, with TRBD1 as a possible D gene (5 bases). Trimming stripped 3 bases from V and 5 bases from J, with 14 bases between. The CDR3 loop spans 15 amino acids. CDR1 is LNHDA, CDR2 SQIVND, per germline (reference sequence). Here the CDR3 reads CASSISWGGYQPQHF. The CDR3 region has the DNA TGTGCCAGTAGTATTTCTTGGGGGGGATATCAGCCCCAGCATTTT.

J is TRBJ2-3 and V is TRBV4-2, with TRBD1 matching over 10 bases. V shed 0 bases and J 2 bases; nucleotides not matched to a gene: 8. This CDR3 has 18 amino acids. Germline CDR1 reads LGHNA; CDR2 reads YNFKEQ. Here the CDR3 DNA reads TGTGCCAGCAGCCAAGATCAGGGACAGGGGTTGGCCACAGATACGCAGTATTTT. Its protein product is CASSQDQGQGLATDTQYF.

The chain couples TRBV7-8 to TRBJ1-1, with 8 nucleotides matching TRBD1. Per germline, CDR1 SGHVS and CDR2 FQNEAQ. Trimming at V came to 3 bases and at J to 4 bases, leaving 13 bases not matched to a gene. This CDR3 region has 17 residues. The DNA of the CDR3 is TGTGCCAGCAGCTTCAGTGGAGGGTCAGGGGGCGCCACTGAAGCTTTCTTT. It specifies CASSFSGGSGGATEAFF. Complete variable domain (other parts from reference TRBV7-8 and TRBJ1-1): GAGVSQSPRYKVAKRGQDVALRCDPISGHVSLFWYQQALGQGPEFLTYFQNEAQLDKSGLPSDRFFAERPEGSVSTLKIQRTQQEDSAVYLCASSFSGGSGGATEAFFGQGTRLTVV.

V is TRBV5-1 and J is TRBJ2-5; TRBD1 matches 11 bases. This CDR3 spans 15 amino acids. Germline CDR1 is SGHRS and CDR2 is YFSETQ. The V and J ends lost 4 bases and 5 bases, in that order; junction bases with no gene match: 7. The CDR3 bases are TGCGCCAGCAGCCCCGGGACAGGGGGTAGGGAGACCCAGTACTTC. It is translated as CASSPGTGGRETQYF.